The T cell receptor beta chain described here comes from a study of identical twins. The germline V and J ends were trimmed by 7 bases and 2 bases, with 12 bases remaining between them. The CDR3 is made up of 13 amino acids. The germline V gene has CDR1 MNHNS and CDR2 SASEGT. Only a few counts were recorded for this clonotype. TCRdb processed the 5' RACE reads anew with MiXCR; each CDR3 protein has one entry. In the table there are roughly 280,000 distinct CDR3 sequences, roughly 9.8% of which are singletons. These same records also appear under a second study, on yellow fever vaccine responses in identical twins.

The source is a woman between 18 and 30 years old in good health. V and J are TRBV6-1 and TRBJ2-7, with D possibly matching TRBD1 (5 bases). Sequenced input: CD8+ T cells sorted from blood. The CDR3 sequence: CASKKGQTYEQYF. The CDR3 nucleotides read TGTGCCAGCAAAAAGGGGCAGACCTACGAGCAGTACTTC.